These 7 T cell receptor beta chains originate from one sample sequenced in a study of blood T cell repertoires in COVID-19. Sequenced by immunoSEQ multiplex PCR; TCRdb stores in-frame clones only, minus some. The top ten hold around 3.1% of the sample, which has roughly 53,000 clones, 90% to 95% seen once. Sample: peripheral blood. These receptor sequences come from a human donor in a cohort sampled during active COVID-19.

This chain links TRBV5-1 with TRBJ1-5; the match to TRBD1 covers 7 bases. The germline CDR1 and CDR2 sequences are SGHRS and YFSETQ. V dropped 4 bases and J dropped 0; count of bases not matched to a gene: 4. CDR3 length: 15 amino acids. Here the CDR3 DNA reads TGCGCCAGCAGCCCGGGGACAGATAGCAATCAGCCCCAGCATTTT. Amino acid sequence: CASSPGTDSNQPQHF.

The chain employs TRBV2 and TRBJ1-5; no firm D call. CDR3 length: 13 residues. Germline loops: CDR1 SNHLY, CDR2 FYNNEI. Between the trimmed V and J ends, which lost 3 bases and 5 bases, there was a span of 8 bases. CDR3 sequence (DNA): TGTGCCAGCAGTGAGAACAGCTATCAGCCCCAGCATTTT. Protein: CASSENSYQPQHF.

V usage is TRBV9 and J usage is TRBJ2-1; 8 bases fit TRBD1. The V segment lost 4 bases and the J segment 0 bases; nucleotides outside the gene matches: 6. The CDR3 contains 16 residues. The germline CDR1 and CDR2 sequences are SGDLS and YYNGEE. CDR3 sequence reads: CASSLRTGSSYNEQFF. CDR3 in DNA: TGTGCCAGCAGCCTCCGGACAGGGAGCTCCTACAATGAGCAGTTCTTC.

This clone was seen just once. The chain uses TRBV4-1 and TRBJ2-1, with 9 bases identical to TRBD2. J was trimmed by 9 bases and V by 2 bases; bases with no gene match: 8. The CDR3 has 15 residues. Germline V gives CDR1 MGHRA, CDR2 YSYEKL. DNA of the CDR3: TGCGCCAGCAGCCAATCCCTGGGGACTAGCCTTGAGCAGTTCTTC. The encoded protein is CASSQSLGTSLEQFF.

The chain links TRBV11-2 to TRBJ1-2, with D perhaps TRBD1 (6 bases). Germline V CDR1 and CDR2: SGHAT, FQNNGV. V lost 4 bases, J lost 4 bases, and 22 bases lay in between. CDR3 length: 17 residues. The CDR3 bases are TGTGCCAGCAGCTCCTTGGGTCAGGGGAGAGTTCGCTATGGCTACACCTTC. Translated, it gives CASSSLGQGRVRYGYTF.

The gene calls are TRBV7-9 and TRBJ2-5, with TRBD2 matching over 8 bases. Germline assignment: CDR1 SEHNR and CDR2 FQNEAQ (reference sequence). The junction had 8 bases not matched to a gene; V was cut back by 3 bases and J by 2 bases. The CDR3 is 16 residues long. The chain's CDR3 is CASSLTIAGPQETQYF. In nucleotides, the CDR3 is TGTGCCAGCAGCTTGACGATAGCGGGACCTCAAGAGACCCAGTACTTC.

The chain carries TRBV18 and TRBJ2-7, with 10 bases that match TRBD1. This CDR3 contains 15 residues. The V and J ends lost 6 bases and 3 bases, in that order; junction bases with no gene match: 8. CDR1 KGHSH and CDR2 LQKENI come from the germline V gene. The CDR3 DNA is TGTGCCAGCTCCGAGGGACAGGGGCGAATCTACGAGCAGTACTTC. It is translated as CASSEGQGRIYEQYF.